This T cell receptor (beta chain) was found in a study of patients and donors after allogeneic stem cell transplantation. V was clipped by 5 bases and J by 0 bases, with 10 bases between them. The germline CDR1 and CDR2 sequences are KGHSH and LQKENI. The CDR3 loop spans 14 amino acids. TCRdb re-derived calls from the RT-PCR reads in MiXCR, one entry per CDR3 protein. Altogether 9,000 to 15,000 distinct CDR3 sequences are present, roughly 24% being singletons, with the ten largest covering 51%. There are a few counts of this clonotype. The chain is built from TRBV18 and TRBJ1-1; the D gene is possibly TRBD1 (5 bases). The TCR was taken from a human donor who was either an allogeneic HSCT recipient or a stem cell or donor lymphocyte infusion donor (not recorded which). It is not recorded whose cells these are; they may come from a transplant donor. Sequenced material: blood, either unsorted or a sorted T cell fraction (not recorded which). CDR3 region: CASSAGLLNTEAFF. The CDR3, as DNA: TGTGCCAGCTCAGCGGGACTCCTGAACACTGAAGCTTTCTTT. Combining the CDR3 with reference TRBV18 and TRBJ1-1 gives the whole variable domain NAGVMQNPRHLVRRRGQEARLRCSPMKGHSHVYWYRQLPEEGLKFMVYLQKENIIDESGMPKERFSAEFPKEGPSILRIQQVVRGDSAAYFCASSAGLLNTEAFFGQGTRLTVV.